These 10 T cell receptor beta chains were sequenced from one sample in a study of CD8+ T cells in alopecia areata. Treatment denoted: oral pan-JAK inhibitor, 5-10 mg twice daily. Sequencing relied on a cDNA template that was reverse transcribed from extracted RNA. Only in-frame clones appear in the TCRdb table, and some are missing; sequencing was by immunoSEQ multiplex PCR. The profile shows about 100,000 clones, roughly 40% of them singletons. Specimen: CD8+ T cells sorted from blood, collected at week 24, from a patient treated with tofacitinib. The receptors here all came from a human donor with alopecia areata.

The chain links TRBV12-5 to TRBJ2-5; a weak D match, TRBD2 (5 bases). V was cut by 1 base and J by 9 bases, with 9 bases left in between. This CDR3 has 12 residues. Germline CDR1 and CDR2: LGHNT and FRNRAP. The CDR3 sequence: CASGLDGVAQYF. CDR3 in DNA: TGTGCTAGTGGTTTGGACGGGGTGGCCCAGTACTTC.

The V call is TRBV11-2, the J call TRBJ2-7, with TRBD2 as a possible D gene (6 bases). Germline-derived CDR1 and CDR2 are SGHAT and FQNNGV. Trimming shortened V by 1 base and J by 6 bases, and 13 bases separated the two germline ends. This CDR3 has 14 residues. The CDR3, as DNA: TGTGCCAGCAGCTTAGGGGGACTGGTAACCGAGCAGTACTTC. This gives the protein CASSLGGLVTEQYF.

The CDR3 sequence is CASSLSVSREGPDTQYF. CDR3 nucleotide sequence: TGTGCCAGCAGTTTATCGGTTAGTAGGGAGGGCCCGGATACGCAGTATTTT. The chain couples TRBV27 to TRBJ2-3; TRBD2 matches 7 bases. The CDR3 is made up of 17 amino acids. Germline V gene lookup returns CDR1 MNHEY and CDR2 SMNVEV (reference sequence). V dropped 0 bases and J dropped 6; count of bases not matched to a gene: 12.

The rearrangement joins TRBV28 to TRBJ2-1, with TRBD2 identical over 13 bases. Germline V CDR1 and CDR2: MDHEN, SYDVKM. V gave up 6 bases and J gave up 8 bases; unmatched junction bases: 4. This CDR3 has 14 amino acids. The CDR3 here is CASSPGLAGDEQFF. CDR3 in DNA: TGTGCCAGCAGCCCTGGACTAGCGGGGGATGAGCAGTTCTTC.

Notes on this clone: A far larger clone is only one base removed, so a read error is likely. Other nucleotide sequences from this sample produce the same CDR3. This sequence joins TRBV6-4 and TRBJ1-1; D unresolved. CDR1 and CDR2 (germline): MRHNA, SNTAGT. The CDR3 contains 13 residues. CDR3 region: CASSDSEYTEAFF. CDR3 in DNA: TGCGCCAGCAGTGACTCGGAGTACACTGAAGCTTTCTTT.

Here the CDR3 DNA reads TGTGCCAGCACGGGGGGCAGTGAAGCTTTCTTT. Translating gives CASTGGSEAFF. V usage is TRBV6-5 and J usage is TRBJ1-1; a weak D match, TRBD1 (6 bases). Between the trimmed V and J ends, which lost 7 bases and 7 bases, there was a span of 10 bases. The CDR3 contains 11 residues. From germline, CDR1 is MNHEY and CDR2 SVGAGI.

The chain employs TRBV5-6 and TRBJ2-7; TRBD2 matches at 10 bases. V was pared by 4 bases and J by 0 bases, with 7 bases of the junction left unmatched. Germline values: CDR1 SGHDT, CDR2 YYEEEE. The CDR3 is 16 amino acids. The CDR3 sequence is CASSEKLAGSSYEQYF. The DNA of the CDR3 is TGTGCCAGCAGCGAGAAACTAGCGGGGTCCTCCTACGAGCAGTACTTC.

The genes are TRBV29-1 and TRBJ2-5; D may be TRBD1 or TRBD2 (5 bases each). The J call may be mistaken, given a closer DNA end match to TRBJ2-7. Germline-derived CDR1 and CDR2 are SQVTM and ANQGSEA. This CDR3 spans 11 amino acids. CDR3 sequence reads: CSVVGDGEQYF. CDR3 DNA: TGCAGCGTCGTGGGGGATGGCGAGCAGTACTTC.

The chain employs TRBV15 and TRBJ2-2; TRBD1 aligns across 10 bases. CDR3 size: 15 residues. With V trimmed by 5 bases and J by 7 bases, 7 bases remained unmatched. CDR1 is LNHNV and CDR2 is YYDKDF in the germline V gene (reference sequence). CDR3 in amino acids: CATSGDRGTRGELFF. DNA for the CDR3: TGTGCCACCAGCGGGGACAGGGGCACACGCGGGGAGCTGTTTTTT.

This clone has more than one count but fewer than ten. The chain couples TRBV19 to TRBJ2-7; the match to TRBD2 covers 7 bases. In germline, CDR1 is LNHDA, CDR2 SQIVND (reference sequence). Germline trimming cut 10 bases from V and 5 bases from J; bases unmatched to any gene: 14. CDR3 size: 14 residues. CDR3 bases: TGTGCCACCCAGGTGGCGGGAGTGTGGGACGAGCAGTACTTC. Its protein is CATQVAGVWDEQYF.